Following are 30 T cell receptor beta chains from one sample sequenced in a study of cytomegalovirus exposure and HLA in healthy donors. PCR amplification relied on 60 Vbeta primers (plus 13 Jbeta primers). The data were produced by immunoSEQ multiplex PCR, yet TCRdb's version contains in-frame clones alone and is incomplete. The sample table sets out about 150,000 clones. The sequenced sample consisted of PBMCs. All receptors derive from a man aged 25 to 40 in good health and CMV-seronegative.

The chain links TRBV2 to TRBJ1-5; D unresolved. V was pared by 0 bases and J by 4 bases, with 16 bases between. From germline, CDR1 is SNHLY and CDR2 FYNNEI. This CDR3 spans 17 amino acids. The CDR3 here is CASSEAAAIGRNQPQHF. In DNA form, the CDR3 reads TGTGCCAGCAGTGAAGCGGCGGCCATAGGGAGAAATCAGCCCCAGCATTTT.

The chain employs TRBV28 and TRBJ2-5; tentatively, D is TRBD2 (6 bases). The CDR3 consists of 16 residues. Trimming pared 4 bases from V and 4 bases from J, leaving 19 bases between. Germline CDR1 MDHEN, CDR2 SYDVKM. Here the CDR3 reads CASSSPGDLHPETQYF. CDR3 coding DNA: TGTGCCAGCAGTTCCCCGGGAGATCTCCACCCAGAGACCCAGTACTTC.

This chain connects TRBV14 to TRBJ2-2; D remains unclear. CDR1 is SGHDN, CDR2 FVKESK, per germline. CDR3 length equals 15 residues. V dropped 2 bases and J dropped 2 bases, with 9 bases sitting between them. The CDR3 bases are TGTGCCAGCAGCCAAAACCTGCTAAACACCGGGGAGCTGTTTTTT. It yields the protein CASSQNLLNTGELFF. The entire variable domain, with the rest obtained from reference TRBV14 and TRBJ2-2, is as follows: EAGVTQFPSHSVIEKGQTVTLRCDPISGHDNLYWYRRVMGKEIKFLLHFVKESKQDESGMPNNRFLAERTGGTYSTLKVQPAELEDSGVYFCASSQNLLNTGELFFGEGSRLTVL.

V is TRBV2 and J is TRBJ2-7; 12 bases fit TRBD2. The CDR3 has 14 residues. V dropped 7 bases and J dropped 5; count of bases not matched to a gene: 6. Germline loops: CDR1 SNHLY, CDR2 FYNNEI. The CDR3 reads CASNGLAGRNEQYF. In DNA form, the CDR3 reads TGTGCCAGCAACGGACTAGCGGGACGTAACGAGCAGTACTTC.

The CDR3 sequence is CASSLLRIQRDNEQFF. The CDR3, as DNA: TGTGCCAGCAGCTTGCTCCGGATTCAACGGGACAATGAGCAGTTCTTC. This chain connects TRBV5-6 to TRBJ2-1; no firm D call. The germline CDR1 and CDR2 sequences are SGHDT and YYEEEE. The V and J ends lost 1 base and 5 bases respectively, with 16 bases between them. The CDR3 sequence is 16 residues long.

V and J are TRBV10-2 and TRBJ1-5; 7 bases align to TRBD1. Germline CDR1 and CDR2: WSHSY and SAAADI. V was clipped by 8 bases and J by 0 bases; unmatched bases: 4. This CDR3 is built from 14 residues. CDR3 loop: CASRTGDSNQPQHF. The CDR3 DNA sequence: TGCGCCAGCCGAACAGGGGATAGCAATCAGCCCCAGCATTTT.

This rearrangement joins TRBV7-3 to TRBJ1-5; D is perhaps TRBD1 (5 bases). CDR3 length: 14 amino acids. Trimming cost V 1 base and J 4 bases, with 8 bases left between them. In germline, CDR1 is SGHTA, CDR2 FQGTGA. The CDR3 spells CASSLNGGNQPQHF. The CDR3 region has the DNA TGTGCCAGCAGCTTAAATGGGGGGAATCAGCCCCAGCATTTT.

With respect to this clone: The sample has other DNA sequences that encode this CDR3 too. The chain combines TRBV6-6 with TRBJ1-4, with D possibly being TRBD1 (5 bases). CDR3 length: 15 amino acids. The germline CDR1 and CDR2 sequences are MNHNY and SVGAGI (reference sequence). Trimming removed 5 bases at V and 5 bases at J, with 15 bases between. CDR3 region: CASSGPGGGNEKLFF. CDR3 nucleotides: TGTGCCAGCAGTGGACCGGGCGGGGGGAATGAAAAACTGTTTTTT.

The rearrangement uses TRBV7-9 and TRBJ2-7, with D maybe TRBD1 (5 bases). Trimming cost V 3 bases and J 5 bases, with 17 bases left between them. There are 15 residues in the CDR3. Germline V gives CDR1 SEHNR, CDR2 FQNEAQ (reference sequence). As DNA, the CDR3 is TGTGCCAGCAGCTTCTCCGGACACCCTCGGGACGAGCAGTACTTC. Translated: CASSFSGHPRDEQYF.

This rearrangement joins TRBV6-5 to TRBJ1-2; TRBD1 is a possible D gene (6 bases). The CDR3 consists of 13 residues. Germline loops: CDR1 MNHEY, CDR2 SVGAGI. V was pared by 5 bases and J by 4 bases, with 11 bases between. CDR3 protein: CASSEQGSYGYTF. CDR3 in DNA: TGTGCCAGCAGTGAACAGGGTTCCTATGGCTACACCTTC.

This chain links TRBV9 with TRBJ1-5, with 8 bases matching TRBD1. The length of the CDR3 is 13 residues. Germline values: CDR1 SGDLS, CDR2 YYNGEE. V lost 3 bases, J lost 6 bases, and 2 bases stayed unmatched. This CDR3 is CASSAQGVQPQHF. DNA of the CDR3: TGTGCCAGCAGCGCACAGGGGGTTCAGCCCCAGCATTTT.

This chain links TRBV28 with TRBJ2-5; 10 nucleotides match TRBD1. There are 14 residues in the CDR3. Germline CDR1 is MDHEN and CDR2 is SYDVKM. The V gene end was trimmed by 5 bases and the J gene end by 4 bases; junction bases not matched to a gene: 4. CDR3 coding DNA: TGTGCCAGCAGTATTGGGGACAGGGGAGAGACCCAGTACTTC. It is translated as CASSIGDRGETQYF.

V is TRBV5-1 and J is TRBJ2-7, with 10 bases matching TRBD1. Germline CDR1 is SGHRS and CDR2 is YFSETQ. The length of the CDR3 is 14 residues. The ends lost 4 bases at V and 6 bases at J; junction bases unmatched: 7. This CDR3 is CASSPGTGEGEQYF. The CDR3 nucleotides read TGCGCCAGCAGCCCCGGGACAGGGGAGGGCGAGCAGTACTTC.

The chain couples TRBV9 to TRBJ2-5, with 8 bases lining up with TRBD1. Trimming cost V 4 bases and J 4 bases; bases outside gene matches: 6. The germline V gene has CDR1 SGDLS and CDR2 YYNGEE. The length of the CDR3 is 14 residues. The CDR3 region is CASSSGQGRETQYF. For the CDR3, the DNA is TGTGCCAGCAGCTCAGGACAGGGTCGAGAGACCCAGTACTTC.

J is TRBJ2-7 and V is TRBV7-9; maybe TRBD2 (6 bases). Germline loops: CDR1 SEHNR, CDR2 FQNEAQ (reference sequence). Trimming cost V 5 bases and J 2 bases, with 13 bases left between them. The CDR3 has 14 amino acids. CDR3 amino acids: CASSRGSMTYEQYF. CDR3 DNA: TGTGCCAGCAGCCGGGGGTCTATGACCTACGAGCAGTACTTC.

This sequence joins TRBV7-9 and TRBJ2-3; 9 nucleotides agree with TRBD2. Germline CDR1 and CDR2: SEHNR and FQNEAQ (reference sequence). The trim removed 5 bases at V and 1 base at J, leaving 4 bases unmatched. The CDR3 totals 15 residues. The CDR3 spells CASSRLAGRTDTQYF. For the CDR3, the DNA is TGTGCCAGCAGCCGTCTAGCGGGGCGCACAGATACGCAGTATTTT.

The chain carries TRBV6-4 and TRBJ2-1; D might be TRBD1 (7 bases). Trimming pared 4 bases from V and 5 bases from J, leaving 12 bases between. CDR1 and CDR2 (germline): MRHNA, SNTAGT. CDR3 length equals 14 residues. CDR3 region: CASSGGTDHNEQFF. In nucleotides, the CDR3 is TGTGCCAGCAGTGGCGGGACAGACCACAATGAGCAGTTCTTC.

This chain connects TRBV5-1 to TRBJ2-3; 9 bases align to TRBD2. Germline assignment: CDR1 SGHRS and CDR2 YFSETQ. This CDR3 has 17 amino acids. Trimming cost V 4 bases and J 5 bases; bases outside gene matches: 14. CDR3: CASSVSSGTPEGDTQYF. Here the CDR3 DNA reads TGCGCCAGCAGCGTTTCTAGCGGGACCCCCGAAGGAGATACGCAGTATTTT.

J is TRBJ2-1 and V is TRBV5-1; D remains unclear. CDR3 size: 13 residues. Trimming cost V 2 bases and J 7 bases, with 10 bases left between them. Germline-derived CDR1 and CDR2 are SGHRS and YFSETQ. CDR3 bases: TGCGCCAGCAGCTTTTTGAGCTATAATGAGCAGTTCTTC. It specifies CASSFLSYNEQFF. Based on the CDR3 plus reference TRBV5-1 and TRBJ2-1, the full variable domain is KAGVTQTPRYLIKTRGQQVTLSCSPISGHRSVSWYQQTPGQGLQFLFEYFSETQRNKGNFPGRFSGRQFSNSRSEMNVSTLELGDSALYLCASSFLSYNEQFFGPGTRLTVL.

The chain has TRBV9 and TRBJ1-1; the D gene is possibly TRBD1 (6 bases). Between the trimmed V and J ends, which lost 0 bases and 0 bases, there was a span of 9 bases. The germline CDR1 and CDR2 sequences are SGDLS and YYNGEE. The length of the CDR3 is 15 residues. The CDR3 protein is CASSVEDRLNTEAFF. CDR3 DNA sequence: TGTGCCAGCAGCGTAGAGGACAGACTGAACACTGAAGCTTTCTTT.

The CDR3 here is CASTTAGRETQYF. CDR3 sequence (DNA): TGTGCCAGCACGACCGCGGGGAGAGAGACCCAGTACTTC. The chain is built from TRBV18 and TRBJ2-5; D may be TRBD2 (6 bases). The CDR3 runs 13 residues. Germline CDR1 KGHSH, CDR2 LQKENI. V was clipped by 8 bases and J by 4 bases, with 14 bases between them.

The J gene is TRBJ2-2, the V gene TRBV9; 9 bases are shared with TRBD2. This CDR3 comprises 15 residues. V shed 0 bases, J shed 7 bases, and the junction held 4 bases outside the gene matches. Germline values: CDR1 SGDLS, CDR2 YYNGEE. The DNA for the CDR3 is TGTGCCAGCAGCGTAGACAAACTAGCGGGCGGGGAGCTGTTTTTT. This codes for CASSVDKLAGGELFF. The full variable domain, completed using reference TRBV9 and TRBJ2-2, is DSGVTQTPKHLITATGQRVTLRCSPRSGDLSVYWYQQSLDQGLQFLIQYYNGEERAKGNILERFSAQQFPDLHSELNLSSLELGDSALYFCASSVDKLAGGELFFGEGSRLTVL.

The V and J genes are TRBV5-4 and TRBJ1-2, with 7 bases lining up with TRBD1. This CDR3 is 14 amino acids long. Germline V gene data show CDR1 as SGHNT and CDR2 as YYREEE (reference sequence). V lost 0 bases and J lost 5; bases outside the gene matches: 4. This CDR3 reads CASSLEGGGYGYTF. DNA of the CDR3: TGTGCCAGCAGCTTGGAAGGGGGCGGTTATGGCTACACCTTC. Using reference TRBV5-4 and TRBJ1-2 for the parts outside the CDR3, the full variable domain is ETGVTQSPTHLIKTRGQQVTLRCSSQSGHNTVSWYQQALGQGPQFIFQYYREEENGRGNFPPRFSGLQFPNYSSELNVNALELDDSALYLCASSLEGGGYGYTFGSGTRLTVV.

The V call is TRBV7-9, the J call TRBJ2-5, with TRBD2 as a possible D gene (6 bases). V shed 5 bases and J shed 2 bases, with 12 bases lying between them. Germline V gives CDR1 SEHNR, CDR2 FQNEAQ (reference sequence). The CDR3 runs 14 residues. CDR3 residues: CASSPGLNQETQYF. CDR3 bases: TGTGCCAGCAGCCCGGGACTGAATCAAGAGACCCAGTACTTC.

J is TRBJ1-2 and V is TRBV5-4, with D maybe TRBD1 (6 bases). Deletions cut 4 bases from V and 7 bases from J, with 20 bases between. Germline loops: CDR1 SGHNT, CDR2 YYREEE (reference sequence). CDR3 length: 15 residues. The CDR3 spells CASSVIGTRETGYTF. The CDR3 bases are TGTGCCAGCAGCGTGATCGGGACAAGAGAAACTGGCTACACCTTC.

The CDR3 DNA sequence: TGTGCCTGGAGCAAGCGGACTAATGAAAAACTGTTTTTT. Protein: CAWSKRTNEKLFF. The chain recombines TRBV30 with TRBJ1-4; the D is unclear. In germline, CDR1 is GTSNPN, CDR2 SVGIG (reference sequence). The CDR3 length is 13 residues. Trimming removed 3 bases at V and 2 bases at J, with 7 bases between.

V is TRBV18 and J is TRBJ1-2; D may be TRBD1 (6 bases). Germline-derived CDR1 and CDR2 are KGHSH and LQKENI. This CDR3 spans 15 amino acids. V was trimmed by 1 base and J by 5 bases, leaving 14 bases between them. CDR3 nucleotides: TGTGCCAGCTCACCACGAGCAGGGGAAGGGTATGGCTACACCTTC. Protein sequence: CASSPRAGEGYGYTF. Supplemented by reference TRBV18 and TRBJ1-2, the full variable domain reads NAGVMQNPRHLVRRRGQEARLRCSPMKGHSHVYWYRQLPEEGLKFMVYLQKENIIDESGMPKERFSAEFPKEGPSILRIQQVVRGDSAAYFCASSPRAGEGYGYTFGSGTRLTVV.

The V call is TRBV5-1, the J call TRBJ1-4, with D unclear. CDR1 is SGHRS and CDR2 is YFSETQ in the germline V gene. V lost 4 bases, J lost 1 base, and 17 bases lay in between. This CDR3 region has 17 residues. This CDR3 is CASSPGLTKLTNEKLFF. The DNA of the CDR3 is TGCGCCAGCAGCCCAGGACTAACCAAGTTAACTAATGAAAAACTGTTTTTT.

The chain uses TRBV21-1 and TRBJ2-3; the table's D call, TRBD2, has no DNA check behind it. TRBV21-1 is classified as a pseudogene. The CDR3 has 12 amino acids. In nucleotides, the CDR3 is TGTGCCACCCCGGGGGGGCGAGATACGCAGTATTTT. This codes for CATPGGRDTQYF.

This chain connects TRBV7-6 to TRBJ1-4; D remains unclear. This CDR3 comprises 14 residues. V lost 3 bases, J lost 8 bases, and 13 bases lay in between. Germline V gene sequence: CDR1 SGHVS, CDR2 FNYEAQ. This CDR3 is CASSFAGGREKLFF. CDR3 in DNA: TGTGCCAGCAGCTTCGCAGGAGGACGGGAAAAACTGTTTTTT.